These T cell receptor beta chains were read from a single sample in a study of blood T cell repertoires in COVID-19. Sequencing was performed with immunoSEQ multiplex PCR; in TCRdb, only in-frame clones are kept and a portion is missing. The sample lists 150,000 to 200,000 clones; roughly 80% were seen once. Input material: peripheral blood. The receptors were sampled from a woman of 80 years or more with COVID-19, enrolled during active disease. Each CDR3 is given with its conserved first and last residue. D genes are given only for firm matches. Only some rows state a clone size, as once, few, many or a class for expanded clones.

clone size,D gene,J gene,V gene,CDR3 DNA,CDR3 protein
NA,TRBD1,TRBJ2-1,TRBV7-9,TGTGCCAGCAGTTCTTCCCCGGGACAGGGGATGAATGAGCAGTTCTTC,CASSSSPGQGMNEQFF
NA,NA,TRBJ1-2,TRBV28,TGTGCCAGCAGTCCCGCCCAGGCAGGTAGGGGCTACACCTTC,CASSPAQAGRGYTF
NA,NA,TRBJ1-2,TRBV5-4,TGTGCCAGCAGCTTGGCCAGGGAGGAACTTGGCTACACCTTC,CASSLAREELGYTF
NA,TRBD1,TRBJ1-2,TRBV5-6,TGTGCCAGCAGCCCTTACACCGGGACAGGCTATGGCTACACCTTC,CASSPYTGTGYGYTF
NA,NA,TRBJ2-5,TRBV19,TGTGCCAGTAGTATCCCAGGAATAGAGACCCAGTACTTC,CASSIPGIETQYF
NA,NA,TRBJ1-1,TRBV20-1,TGCAGTGCTAGTCTTATAGGTGGGCCAAACCTGAACACTGAAGCTTTCTTT,CSASLIGGPNLNTEAFF
NA,TRBD1,TRBJ2-3,TRBV25-1,TGTGCCAGCAGTCCGAGGGGACAGCCTTTAGATACGCAGTATTTT,CASSPRGQPLDTQYF
NA,TRBD2,TRBJ2-1,TRBV9,TGTGCCAGCAGCGCCCGGACTAGCGGGGACTCCTACAATGAGCAGTTCTTC,CASSARTSGDSYNEQFF
NA,TRBD2,TRBJ2-7,TRBV7-9,TGTGCCAGCAGCTTGACTAGCAGCTACGAGCAGTACTTC,CASSLTSSYEQYF
NA,TRBD1,TRBJ1-4,TRBV28,TGTGCCAGCAGGTCACAGGGGTTTGAAAAACTGTTTTTT,CASRSQGFEKLFF
NA,NA,TRBJ2-3,TRBV5-1,TGCGCCAGCAGCCTCTTCGGGGATAGGTCCACAGATACGCAGTATTTT,CASSLFGDRSTDTQYF
NA,NA,TRBJ2-7,TRBV29-1,TGCAGCGTTGTTGGCAGCTCCTACGAGCAGTACTTC,CSVVGSSYEQYF
NA,TRBD1,TRBJ1-6,TRBV2,TGTGCCAGCAGTGCGTCCGGGACAGGGCATTCACCCCTCCACTTT,CASSASGTGHSPLHF
NA,TRBD1,TRBJ1-3,TRBV6-5,TGTGCCAGCAGCCCGGGACAGGGGATTGTAGACACCATATATTTT,CASSPGQGIVDTIYF
NA,NA,TRBJ2-7,TRBV7-9,TGTGCCAGCAGCTTAGACCTAGCCCGACTAGTCCACGAGCAGTACTTC,CASSLDLARLVHEQYF
NA,TRBD1,TRBJ1-1,TRBV11-2,TGTGCCAGCAGCCCTGACAGGGGGACTGAAGCTTTCTTT,CASSPDRGTEAFF
NA,TRBD2,TRBJ2-7,TRBV7-2,TGTGCCAGCAGCTCGGGACTAGGGGGAGGCGAGCAGTACTTC,CASSSGLGGGEQYF
NA,TRBD1,TRBJ2-7,TRBV6-5,TGTGCCAGCAGTTACTCTCAGGGGGCTTTGGTCAACGAGCAGTACTTC,CASSYSQGALVNEQYF
NA,NA,TRBJ1-5,TRBV12-5,TGTGCTAATGGTTTTGGAACAGCAATAAATTTT,CANGFGTAINF
few,NA,TRBJ1-4,TRBV19,TGTGCCAGTACAGGGAGGGGAAATGAAAAACTGTTTTTT,CASTGRGNEKLFF
NA,NA,TRBJ1-2,TRBV5-1,TGCGCCAGTGGCCGGGGTGGCCTGTATGGCTACACCTTC,CASGRGGLYGYTF
NA,NA,TRBJ1-3,TRBV14,TGTGCCAGCAGCCCCGACTTGTACACCATATATTTT,CASSPDLYTIYF
NA,TRBD1,TRBJ2-2,TRBV7-9,TGTGCCAGCAGCTCCGGGACAGGGTGGACCGGGGAGCTGTTTTTT,CASSSGTGWTGELFF
NA,NA,TRBJ2-4,TRBV7-9,TGTGCCAGCAGCCCTGCAGTAGCCAAAAACATTCAGTACTTC,CASSPAVAKNIQYF
NA,NA,TRBJ2-7,TRBV11-3,TGTGCCAGCAGCTTAGATTCATCAGGGGTCTACGAGCAGTACTTC,CASSLDSSGVYEQYF
NA,TRBD2,TRBJ2-3,TRBV18,TGTGCCAGCTCACTCTGGACTAGCGGGAAAGTAGATACGCAGTATTTT,CASSLWTSGKVDTQYF
NA,TRBD1,TRBJ1-2,TRBV6-1,TGTGCCAGCAGTGAAGGGACAGGGGTAGGAAGCTACACCTTC,CASSEGTGVGSYTF
NA,TRBD1,TRBJ2-1,TRBV11-1,TGTGCCAGCAGCCTCCGGGACAGGGTCCACAATGAGCAGTTCTTC,CASSLRDRVHNEQFF
once,NA,TRBJ1-6,TRBV27,TGTGCCAGCAGTGCCGCCCGCCTCGCAGGGTGGTCATCACCCCTCCACTTT,CASSAARLAGWSSPLHF
NA,TRBD2,TRBJ2-6,TRBV9,TGTGCCAGCAGCGTACGGCTAGCGGGGGCTGCAGGGGCCAACGTCCTGACTTTC,CASSVRLAGAAGANVLTF
few,NA,TRBJ2-3,TRBV19,TGTGCCAGTAGTCGTCATACAGGGAGCCTCACAGATACGCAGTATTTT,CASSRHTGSLTDTQYF
NA,NA,TRBJ1-2,TRBV4-2,TGTGCCAGCAGCCAAGAGCCGGCAGGGGTCCATGGCTACACCTTC,CASSQEPAGVHGYTF
NA,TRBD1,TRBJ2-1,TRBV19,TGTGCCAGTAGCCATAAAAGGACAGGGGGCAGGGAGCAGTTCTTC,CASSHKRTGGREQFF
NA,TRBD2,TRBJ2-5,TRBV28,TGTGCCAGCAGTTTTCGGGGGGTAGTACGGGAGACCCAGTACTTC,CASSFRGVVRETQYF
NA,NA,TRBJ2-5,TRBV6-5,TGTGCCACCTGGCCCCCAGGGCAGTCGGCCCAGTACTTC,CATWPPGQSAQYF
NA,NA,TRBJ2-5,TRBV9,TGTGCCAGCAGCGTAGGTGGCAGGAGGCAAGAGACCCAGTACTTC,CASSVGGRRQETQYF
NA,TRBD2,TRBJ2-7,TRBV19,TGTGCCAGTAGCCCGACTAGCGGGACATACGAGCAGTACTTC,CASSPTSGTYEQYF
NA,TRBD2,TRBJ2-2,TRBV19,TGTGCCAGTAGGATTTGGTCTCTAGCGGGGGGGACCGGGGAGCTGTTTTTT,CASRIWSLAGGTGELFF
NA,NA,TRBJ2-2,TRBV2,TGTGCCAGCAATATCAGGGACACCGGGGAGCTGTTTTTT,CASNIRDTGELFF
NA,TRBD1,TRBJ2-4,TRBV29-1,TGCAGCGTTGGACAGGGGGGAAACATTCAGTACTTC,CSVGQGGNIQYF
NA,TRBD1,TRBJ1-1,TRBV5-1,TGCGCCAGCAGCTCCGGGACAGGGGAGACTGAAGCTTTCTTT,CASSSGTGETEAFF
NA,TRBD1,TRBJ1-3,TRBV19,TGTGCCAGTAGTATCAGGGGGAGTGGAAACACCATATATTTT,CASSIRGSGNTIYF